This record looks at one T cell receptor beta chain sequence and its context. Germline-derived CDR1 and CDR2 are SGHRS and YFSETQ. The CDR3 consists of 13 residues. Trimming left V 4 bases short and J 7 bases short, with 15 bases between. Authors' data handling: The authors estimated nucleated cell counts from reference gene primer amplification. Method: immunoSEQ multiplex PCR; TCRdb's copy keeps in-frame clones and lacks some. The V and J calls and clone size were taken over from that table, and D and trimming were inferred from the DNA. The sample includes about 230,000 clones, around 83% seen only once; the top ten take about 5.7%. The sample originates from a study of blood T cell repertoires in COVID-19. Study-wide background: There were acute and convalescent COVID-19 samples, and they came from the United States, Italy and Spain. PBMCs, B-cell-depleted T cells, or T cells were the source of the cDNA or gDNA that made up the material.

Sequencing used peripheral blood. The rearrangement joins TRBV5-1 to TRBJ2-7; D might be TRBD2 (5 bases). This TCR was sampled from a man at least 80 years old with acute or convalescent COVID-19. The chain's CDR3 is CASSPQLAGEQYF. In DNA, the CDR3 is TGCGCCAGCAGCCCCCAGCTAGCCGGGGAGCAGTACTTC.